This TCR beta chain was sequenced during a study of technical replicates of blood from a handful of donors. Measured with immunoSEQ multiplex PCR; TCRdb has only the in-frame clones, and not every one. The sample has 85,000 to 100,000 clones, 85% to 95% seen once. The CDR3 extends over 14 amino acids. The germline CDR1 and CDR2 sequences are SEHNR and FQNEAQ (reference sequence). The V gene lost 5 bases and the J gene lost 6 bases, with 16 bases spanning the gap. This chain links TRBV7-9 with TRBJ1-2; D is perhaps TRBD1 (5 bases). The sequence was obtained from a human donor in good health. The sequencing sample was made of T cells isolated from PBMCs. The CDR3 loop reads CASSPWAGIDGYTF. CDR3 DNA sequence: TGTGCCAGCAGCCCCTGGGCAGGGATTGATGGCTACACCTTC.